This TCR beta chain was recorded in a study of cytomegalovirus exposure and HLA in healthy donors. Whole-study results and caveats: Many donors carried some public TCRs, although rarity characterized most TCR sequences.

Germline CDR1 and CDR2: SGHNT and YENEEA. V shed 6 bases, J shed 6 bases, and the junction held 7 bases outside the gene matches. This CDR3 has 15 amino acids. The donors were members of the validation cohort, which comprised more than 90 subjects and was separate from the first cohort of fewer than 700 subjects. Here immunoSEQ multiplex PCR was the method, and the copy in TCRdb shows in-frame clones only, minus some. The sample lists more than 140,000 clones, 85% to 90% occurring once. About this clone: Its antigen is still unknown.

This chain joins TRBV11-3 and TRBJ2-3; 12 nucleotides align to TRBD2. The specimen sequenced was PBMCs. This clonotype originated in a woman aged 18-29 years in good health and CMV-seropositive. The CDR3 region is CASSFSGTSGDTQYF. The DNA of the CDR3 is TGTGCCAGCAGTTTCTCCGGGACTAGCGGGGATACGCAGTATTTT. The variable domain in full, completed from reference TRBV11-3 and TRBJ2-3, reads EAGVVQSPRYKIIEKKQPVAFWCNPISGHNTLYWYLQNLGQGPELLIRYENEEAVDDSQLPKDRFSAERLKGVDSTLKIQPAELGDSAVYLCASSFSGTSGDTQYFGPGTRLTVL.